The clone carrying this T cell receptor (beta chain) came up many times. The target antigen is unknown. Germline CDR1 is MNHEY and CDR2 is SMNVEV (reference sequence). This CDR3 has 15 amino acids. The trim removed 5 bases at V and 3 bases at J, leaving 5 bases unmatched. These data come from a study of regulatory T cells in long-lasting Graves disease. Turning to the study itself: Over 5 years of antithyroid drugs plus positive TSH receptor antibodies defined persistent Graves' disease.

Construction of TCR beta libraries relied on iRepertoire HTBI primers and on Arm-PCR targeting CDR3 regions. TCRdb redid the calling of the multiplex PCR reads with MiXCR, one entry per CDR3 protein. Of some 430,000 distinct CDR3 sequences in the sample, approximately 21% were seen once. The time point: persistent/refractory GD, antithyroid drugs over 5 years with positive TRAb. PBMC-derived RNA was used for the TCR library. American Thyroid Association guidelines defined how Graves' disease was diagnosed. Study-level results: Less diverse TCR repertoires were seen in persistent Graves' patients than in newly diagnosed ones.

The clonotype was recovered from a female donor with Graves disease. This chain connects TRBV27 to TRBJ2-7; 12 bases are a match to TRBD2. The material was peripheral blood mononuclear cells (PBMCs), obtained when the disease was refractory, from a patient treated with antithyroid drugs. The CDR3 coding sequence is TGTGCCAGCAGTCTAGCGGGAGGGTCCCACTACGAGCAGTACTTC. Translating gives CASSLAGGSHYEQYF.